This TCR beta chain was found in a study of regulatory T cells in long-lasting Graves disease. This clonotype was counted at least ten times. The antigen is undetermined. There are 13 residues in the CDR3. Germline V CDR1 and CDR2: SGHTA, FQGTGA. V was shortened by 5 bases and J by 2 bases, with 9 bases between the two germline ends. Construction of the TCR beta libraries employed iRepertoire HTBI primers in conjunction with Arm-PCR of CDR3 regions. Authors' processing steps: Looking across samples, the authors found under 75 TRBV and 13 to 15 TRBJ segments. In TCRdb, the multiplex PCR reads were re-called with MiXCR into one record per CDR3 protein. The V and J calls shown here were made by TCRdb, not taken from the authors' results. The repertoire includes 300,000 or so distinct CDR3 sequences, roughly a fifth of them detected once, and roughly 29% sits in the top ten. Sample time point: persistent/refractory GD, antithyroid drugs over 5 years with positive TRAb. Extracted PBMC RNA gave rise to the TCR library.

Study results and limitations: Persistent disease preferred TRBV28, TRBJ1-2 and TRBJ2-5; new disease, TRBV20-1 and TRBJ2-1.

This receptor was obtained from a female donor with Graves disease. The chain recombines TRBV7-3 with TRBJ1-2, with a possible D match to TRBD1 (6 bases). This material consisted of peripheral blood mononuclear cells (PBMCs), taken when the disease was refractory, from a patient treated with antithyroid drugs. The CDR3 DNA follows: TGTGCCAGCAGCCGTGGACAGAACTATGGCTACACCTTC. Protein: CASSRGQNYGYTF. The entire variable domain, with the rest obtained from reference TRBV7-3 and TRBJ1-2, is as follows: GAGVSQTPSNKVTEKGKYVELRCDPISGHTALYWYRQSLGQGPEFLIYFQGTGAADDSGLPNDRFFAVRPEGSVSTLKIQRTERGDSAVYLCASSRGQNYGYTFGSGTRLTVV.